These 10 T cell receptor beta chains share one sample of origin, sequenced in a study of blood T cell repertoires in COVID-19. Profiling relied on immunoSEQ multiplex PCR, and the TCRdb table lists in-frame clones only, not all of them. There are about 200,000 clones in the sample; around three quarters occur only once, and approximately 6% lies in the top ten. Material: peripheral blood. Every receptor here comes from a woman in her sixties or seventies with acute or convalescent COVID-19.

The gene calls are TRBV6-4 and TRBJ2-7; D is unclear. The CDR3 runs to 14 residues. V gave up 2 bases and J gave up 4 bases, with 12 bases separating them. The germline V gene has CDR1 MRHNA and CDR2 SNTAGT. The CDR3 bases are TGTGCCAGCAGTGACCGTGGGCTGACATACGAGCAGTACTTC. Its protein product is CASSDRGLTYEQYF.

The chain employs TRBV7-6 and TRBJ1-4, with TRBD1 matching over 7 bases. This CDR3 is built from 15 residues. The V gene's germline CDR1 is SGHVS and CDR2 FNYEAQ. J was trimmed by 3 bases and V by 5 bases; bases with no gene match: 6. The CDR3 spells CASSRNRGSNEKLFF. In DNA, the CDR3 is TGTGCCAGCAGCCGAAACAGGGGATCTAATGAAAAACTGTTTTTT.

This rearrangement joins TRBV5-1 to TRBJ1-4, with 9 bases lining up with TRBD1. The V gene's germline CDR1 is SGHRS and CDR2 YFSETQ. CDR3 size: 19 residues. V shed 4 bases and J 0 bases; nucleotides not matched to a gene: 13. CDR3 in DNA: TGCGCCAGCAGCCAGAAAACAGGGGGCGGCCCTGCAACTAATGAAAAACTGTTTTTT. Translated: CASSQKTGGGPATNEKLFF.

The chain carries TRBV5-1 and TRBJ2-1; D uncertain. V lost 9 bases and J 6 bases, leaving 7 bases between the germline ends. There are 10 residues in the CDR3. CDR1 is SGHRS and CDR2 is YFSETQ in the germline V gene. The CDR3 is CANKRNEQFF. The CDR3 DNA reads TGCGCCAACAAACGCAATGAGCAGTTCTTC.

The chain couples TRBV5-5 to TRBJ1-1; D not certain. V lost 1 base, J lost 0 bases, and 13 bases lay in between. The CDR3 is 16 residues long. Per germline, CDR1 SGHKS and CDR2 YYEKEE (reference sequence). CDR3 bases: TGTGCCAGCAGCTTGAGCAGGTCCCTCATGAACACTGAAGCTTTCTTT. It codes for CASSLSRSLMNTEAFF.

The V gene is TRBV5-1, the J gene TRBJ1-5, with 8 bases aligning to TRBD1. Losses at the gene ends were 4 bases for V and 6 bases for J; bases not matched to a gene: 9. The V gene's germline CDR1 is SGHRS and CDR2 YFSETQ. The CDR3 has 15 residues. This chain's CDR3 is CASSESGGAGQPQHF. CDR3 DNA: TGCGCCAGCAGCGAGTCAGGGGGCGCCGGTCAGCCCCAGCATTTT.

The V and J genes are TRBV19 and TRBJ1-5; possibly TRBD1 for D (6 bases). CDR1 is LNHDA, CDR2 SQIVND, per germline (reference sequence). The CDR3 consists of 15 residues. Trimming removed 0 bases at V and 4 bases at J, with 10 bases between. Here the CDR3 reads CASSIEGTQNQPQHF. CDR3 nucleotides: TGTGCCAGTAGTATAGAAGGGACACAAAATCAGCCCCAGCATTTT.

The rearrangement joins TRBV19 to TRBJ2-7, with a possible D match to TRBD2 (5 bases). V lost 4 bases and J lost 1, with 8 bases in between. Germline lookup yields CDR1 LNHDA and CDR2 SQIVND (reference sequence). The CDR3 extends over 13 amino acids. CDR3 amino acids: CASSTPGSYEQYF. The CDR3 DNA sequence: TGTGCCAGTAGTACCCCGGGGTCCTACGAGCAGTACTTC.

The gene calls are TRBV2 and TRBJ2-7; no reliable D call. CDR1 is SNHLY, CDR2 FYNNEI, per germline. With 0 bases removed from V and 9 bases from J, the gap between germline ends came to 6 bases. This CDR3 spans 11 amino acids. CDR3 sequence reads: CASSEAAGQYF. The CDR3 region has the DNA TGTGCCAGCAGTGAAGCCGCCGGGCAGTACTTC.

The chain carries TRBV7-2 and TRBJ1-5, with a tentative D call TRBD1 (5 bases). Germline assignment: CDR1 SGHTA and CDR2 FQGNSA. The germline V and J ends were trimmed by 5 bases and 1 base, with 15 bases remaining between them. This CDR3 spans 16 amino acids. Here the CDR3 reads CASSPTIGASNQPQHF. The CDR3 DNA reads TGTGCCAGCAGCCCAACAATAGGGGCCAGCAATCAGCCCCAGCATTTT.